The sequence of this T cell receptor beta chain was determined in a study of cytomegalovirus exposure and HLA in healthy donors. To note about this clone: As yet, its antigen is unknown.

The PCR employed 60 Vbeta primers together with 13 Jbeta primers. Here immunoSEQ multiplex PCR was the method, and the copy in TCRdb shows in-frame clones only, minus some. The table has some 150,000 clones, roughly 78% seen once. Whole-study results and caveats: A reported reduction in N-insertions relative to the roughly 610-donor mean was seen in an Asian-associated ancestry cluster in a later analysis. Follow-up analysis seemed to connect common viral pathogens with several of the most significant clusters identified. Overall, approximately 150 TCR beta chains were annotated as cytomegalovirus-associated.

V shed 6 bases and J shed 7 bases, with 16 bases lying between them. In germline, CDR1 is MNHNY, CDR2 SVGAGI (reference sequence). This CDR3 has 14 residues. Sequenced material: PBMCs. This chain joins TRBV6-6 and TRBJ1-5; weak D call: TRBD1 (5 bases). The TCR originated in a man aged 35-49 years in good health and CMV-seropositive. CDR3 in DNA: TGTGCCAGCAGCTACAAACAGGTTTACCAGCCCCAGCATTTT. As protein: CASSYKQVYQPQHF.